The rows below give T cell receptor beta chains drawn from one sample of a study of blood T cell repertoires in COVID-19. Sequencing used immunoSEQ multiplex PCR; TCRdb keeps in-frame clones, though not all of them. This table has more than 140,000 clones, 84% appearing once. The sequencing input was peripheral blood. The source of these receptors is a woman aged 45-65 years in a cohort sampled during active or convalescent COVID-19. Both conserved end residues are part of each CDR3. The order of the fields is clone size, J gene, D gene, V gene, CDR3 DNA, CDR3 protein. A D gene is named only where the DNA matches it firmly. Clone size is not always given. Where it is, it says once, few, many or a class for expanded clones.

abundance: -
j_gene: TRBJ2-2
d_gene: -
v_gene: TRBV7-2
CDR3nt: TGTGCCAGCTATTACGGGGAGCTGTTTTTT
CDR3aa: CASYYGELFF

abundance: -
j_gene: TRBJ2-5
d_gene: TRBD2
v_gene: TRBV7-7
CDR3nt: TGTGCTAGCAGCCCGGGACTAGCGGGGAGCCAAGAGACCCAGTACTTC
CDR3aa: CASSPGLAGSQETQYF

abundance: -
j_gene: TRBJ1-2
d_gene: -
v_gene: TRBV7-9
CDR3nt: TGTGCCAGCGGGATGCGGGGGGTTGTTGACTATGGCTACACCTTC
CDR3aa: CASGMRGVVDYGYTF

abundance: -
j_gene: TRBJ1-1
d_gene: -
v_gene: TRBV5-1
CDR3nt: TGCGCCAGCAGCGCACTACAGGGCGCGACTGAAGCTTTCTTT
CDR3aa: CASSALQGATEAFF

abundance: few
j_gene: TRBJ2-2
d_gene: TRBD1
v_gene: TRBV27
CDR3nt: TGTGCCAGCAGTTTATTCACAGGGGCGGACACCGGGGAGCTGTTTTTT
CDR3aa: CASSLFTGADTGELFF

abundance: -
j_gene: TRBJ1-5
d_gene: -
v_gene: TRBV3-1/TRBV3-2
CDR3nt: TGTGCCAGCAGCCAGCAGATCAATCAGCCCCAGCATTTT
CDR3aa: CASSQQINQPQHF

abundance: -
j_gene: TRBJ1-2
d_gene: -
v_gene: TRBV3-1/TRBV3-2
CDR3nt: TGTGCCAGCAGCCAAGATGGGCACCTAAGTAACTATGGCTACACCTTC
CDR3aa: CASSQDGHLSNYGYTF

abundance: -
j_gene: TRBJ1-5
d_gene: -
v_gene: TRBV19
CDR3nt: TGTGCCAGTAAGGTCGGGGTGGGAAGCAATCAGCCCCAGCATTTT
CDR3aa: CASKVGVGSNQPQHF

abundance: -
j_gene: TRBJ1-2
d_gene: -
v_gene: TRBV19
CDR3nt: TGTGCCAGTAGTATATCGGCAGGAGGTTATGGCTACACCTTC
CDR3aa: CASSISAGGYGYTF

abundance: -
j_gene: TRBJ2-7
d_gene: -
v_gene: TRBV11-2
CDR3nt: TGTGCCAGCAGCGCGGATACAGGGCCTACGAGGCAGTACTTC
CDR3aa: CASSADTGPTRQYF

abundance: -
j_gene: TRBJ1-2
d_gene: -
v_gene: TRBV9
CDR3nt: TGTGCCAGCAGCGTAGAGGACAGCGCTAACTATGGCTACACCTTC
CDR3aa: CASSVEDSANYGYTF

abundance: -
j_gene: TRBJ1-4
d_gene: -
v_gene: TRBV7-9
CDR3nt: TGTGCCAGCAGCTTAGGTGGCGGATGGGAAAAACTGTTTTTT
CDR3aa: CASSLGGGWEKLFF

abundance: -
j_gene: TRBJ2-2
d_gene: TRBD2
v_gene: TRBV7-3
CDR3nt: TGTGCCAGCAGCTTAACAGGGGCGGGGGTCGGCACCGGGGAGCTGTTTTTT
CDR3aa: CASSLTGAGVGTGELFF

abundance: -
j_gene: TRBJ2-3
d_gene: -
v_gene: TRBV3-1/TRBV3-2
CDR3nt: TGTGCCAGCAGCCATGGTCGCGGGGGCACAGATACGCAGTATTTT
CDR3aa: CASSHGRGGTDTQYF

abundance: once
j_gene: TRBJ2-3
d_gene: TRBD2
v_gene: TRBV7-8
CDR3nt: TGTGCCAGCAGCTTAGGGCCTAGCGGTAACACAGATACGCAGTATTTT
CDR3aa: CASSLGPSGNTDTQYF

abundance: -
j_gene: TRBJ1-1
d_gene: TRBD1
v_gene: TRBV3-1/TRBV3-2
CDR3nt: TGTGCCAGCAGCCAAGTCGCCGGGACAGGGGTTAGGAGCACTGAAGCTTTCTTT
CDR3aa: CASSQVAGTGVRSTEAFF

abundance: -
j_gene: TRBJ2-7
d_gene: TRBD2
v_gene: TRBV5-6
CDR3nt: TGTGCCAGCAGCTTCGGCCTAGCGGGTTACGAGCAGTACTTC
CDR3aa: CASSFGLAGYEQYF

abundance: once
j_gene: TRBJ2-3
d_gene: -
v_gene: TRBV7-2
CDR3nt: TGTGCCAGCAGCTTAGCGGGGCCCACAGATACGCAGTATTTT
CDR3aa: CASSLAGPTDTQYF